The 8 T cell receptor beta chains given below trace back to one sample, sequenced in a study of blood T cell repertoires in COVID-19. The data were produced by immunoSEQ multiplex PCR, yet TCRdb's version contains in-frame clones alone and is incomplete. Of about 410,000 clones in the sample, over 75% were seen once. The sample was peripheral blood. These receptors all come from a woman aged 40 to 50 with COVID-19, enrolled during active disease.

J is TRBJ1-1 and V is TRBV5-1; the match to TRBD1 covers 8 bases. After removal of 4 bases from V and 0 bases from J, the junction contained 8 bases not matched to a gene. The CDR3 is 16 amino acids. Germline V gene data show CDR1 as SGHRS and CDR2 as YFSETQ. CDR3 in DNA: TGCGCCAGCAGCCCTGGGACAGGTTTTTTGAACACTGAAGCTTTCTTT. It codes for CASSPGTGFLNTEAFF.

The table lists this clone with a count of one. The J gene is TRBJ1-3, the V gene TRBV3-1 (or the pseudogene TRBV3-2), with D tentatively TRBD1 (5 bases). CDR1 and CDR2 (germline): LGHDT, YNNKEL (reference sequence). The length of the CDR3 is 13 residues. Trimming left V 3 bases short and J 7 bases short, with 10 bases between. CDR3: CASSHGGVNTIYF. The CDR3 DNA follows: TGTGCCAGCAGCCACGGGGGGGTTAACACCATATATTTT.

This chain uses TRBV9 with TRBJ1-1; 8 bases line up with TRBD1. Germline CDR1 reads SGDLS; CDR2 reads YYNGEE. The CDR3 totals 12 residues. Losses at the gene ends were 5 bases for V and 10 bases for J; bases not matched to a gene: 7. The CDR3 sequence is CASSPGQGRAFF. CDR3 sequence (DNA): TGTGCCAGCAGTCCCGGACAGGGTAGAGCTTTCTTT.

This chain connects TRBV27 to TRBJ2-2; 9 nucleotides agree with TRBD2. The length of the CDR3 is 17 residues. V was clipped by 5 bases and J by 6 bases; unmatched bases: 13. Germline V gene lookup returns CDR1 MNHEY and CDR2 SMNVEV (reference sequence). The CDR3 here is CASSKTSGVGKAGELFF. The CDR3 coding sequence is TGTGCCAGCAGTAAGACTAGCGGAGTGGGGAAGGCCGGGGAGCTGTTTTTT.

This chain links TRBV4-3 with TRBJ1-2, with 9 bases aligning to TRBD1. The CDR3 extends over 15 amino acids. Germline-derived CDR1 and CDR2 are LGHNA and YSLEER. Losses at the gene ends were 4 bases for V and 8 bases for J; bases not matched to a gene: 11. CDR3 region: CASSPGTGIGGGYTF. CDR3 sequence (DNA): TGCGCCAGCAGCCCCGGGACAGGGATAGGAGGGGGCTACACCTTC.

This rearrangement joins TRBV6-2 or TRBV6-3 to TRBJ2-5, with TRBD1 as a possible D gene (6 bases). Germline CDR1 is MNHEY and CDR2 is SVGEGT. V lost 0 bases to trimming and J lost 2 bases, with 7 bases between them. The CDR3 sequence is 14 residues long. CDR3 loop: CASSYSGTQETQYF. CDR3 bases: TGTGCCAGCAGTTACTCCGGGACACAAGAGACCCAGTACTTC.

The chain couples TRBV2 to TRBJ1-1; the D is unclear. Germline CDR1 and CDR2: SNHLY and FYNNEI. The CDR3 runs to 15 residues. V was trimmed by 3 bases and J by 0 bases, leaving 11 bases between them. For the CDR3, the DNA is TGTGCCAGCAGTGACCACAGATCGATGAACACTGAAGCTTTCTTT. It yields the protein CASSDHRSMNTEAFF.

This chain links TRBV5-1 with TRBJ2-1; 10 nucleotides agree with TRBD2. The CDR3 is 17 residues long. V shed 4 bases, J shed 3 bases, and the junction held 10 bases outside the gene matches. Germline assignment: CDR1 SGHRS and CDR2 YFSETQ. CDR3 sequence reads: CASSSASGSYGYNEQFF. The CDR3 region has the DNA TGCGCCAGCAGCAGCGCTAGCGGGAGTTACGGCTACAATGAGCAGTTCTTC. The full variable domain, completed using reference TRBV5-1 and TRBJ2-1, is KAGVTQTPRYLIKTRGQQVTLSCSPISGHRSVSWYQQTPGQGLQFLFEYFSETQRNKGNFPGRFSGRQFSNSRSEMNVSTLELGDSALYLCASSSASGSYGYNEQFFGPGTRLTVL.